This entry features one TCR beta chain sequence. This record comes from a study of blood T cell repertoires in COVID-19. Data came from immunoSEQ multiplex PCR; TCRdb stores just in-frame clones and leaves some out. The sample records roughly 520,000 clones, over 75% being singletons. There are 15 residues in the CDR3. Germline CDR1 is ENHRY and CDR2 is SYGVKD. Trimming pared 0 bases from V and 4 bases from J, leaving 12 bases between. The source material was PBMCs or T cells enriched from blood (not recorded which). The V call is TRBV10-3, the J call TRBJ1-2; the D is unclear. This sequence was found in a woman aged 40 to 50 who had recovered from COVID-19. CDR3 sequence reads: CAISESVGDSYGYTF. Here the CDR3 DNA reads TGTGCCATCAGTGAGTCGGTAGGAGATAGCTATGGCTACACCTTC.